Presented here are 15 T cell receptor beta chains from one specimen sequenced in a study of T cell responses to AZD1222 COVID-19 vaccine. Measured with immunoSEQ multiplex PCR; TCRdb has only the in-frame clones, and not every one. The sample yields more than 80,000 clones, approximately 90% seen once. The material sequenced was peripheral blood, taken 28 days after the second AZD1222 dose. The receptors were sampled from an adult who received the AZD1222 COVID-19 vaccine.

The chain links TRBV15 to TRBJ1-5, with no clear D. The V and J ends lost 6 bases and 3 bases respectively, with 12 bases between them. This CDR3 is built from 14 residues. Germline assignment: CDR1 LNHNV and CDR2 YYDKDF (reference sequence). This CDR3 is CATRAGFDNQPQHF. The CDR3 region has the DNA TGTGCCACCAGAGCGGGGTTTGACAATCAGCCCCAGCATTTT.

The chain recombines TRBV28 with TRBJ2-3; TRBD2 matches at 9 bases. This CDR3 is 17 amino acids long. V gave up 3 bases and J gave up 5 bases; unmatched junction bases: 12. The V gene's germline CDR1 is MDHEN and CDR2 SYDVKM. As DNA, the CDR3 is TGTGCCAGCAGTTTGACCCGGGGTAGCGGGGGTGAAGATACGCAGTATTTT. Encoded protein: CASSLTRGSGGEDTQYF.

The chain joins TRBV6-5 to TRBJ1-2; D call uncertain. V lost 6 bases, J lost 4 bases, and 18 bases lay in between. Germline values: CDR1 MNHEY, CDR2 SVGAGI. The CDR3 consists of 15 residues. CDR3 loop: CASRGFVLGSYGYTF. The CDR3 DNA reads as TGTGCCAGCAGGGGGTTCGTTCTAGGGAGCTATGGCTACACCTTC.

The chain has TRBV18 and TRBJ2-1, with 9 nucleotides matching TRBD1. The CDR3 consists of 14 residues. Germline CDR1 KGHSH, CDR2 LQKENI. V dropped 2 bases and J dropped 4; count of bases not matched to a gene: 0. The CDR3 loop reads CASSPGTGYNEQFF. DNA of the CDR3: TGTGCCAGCTCACCAGGGACAGGGTACAATGAGCAGTTCTTC.

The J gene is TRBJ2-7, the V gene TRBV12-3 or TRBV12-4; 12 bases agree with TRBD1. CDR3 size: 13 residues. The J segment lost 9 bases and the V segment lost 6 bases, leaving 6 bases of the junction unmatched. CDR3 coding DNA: TGTGCCAGCAGGGGACAGGGGGCGGAAGGGCAGTACTTC. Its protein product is CASRGQGAEGQYF.

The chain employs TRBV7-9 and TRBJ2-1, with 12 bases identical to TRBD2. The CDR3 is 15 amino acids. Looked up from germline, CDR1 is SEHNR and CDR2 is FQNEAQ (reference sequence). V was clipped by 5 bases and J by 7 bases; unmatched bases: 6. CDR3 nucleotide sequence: TGTGCCAGCAGCGCCGGACTAGCGGGAAGGAATGAGCAGTTCTTC. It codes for CASSAGLAGRNEQFF. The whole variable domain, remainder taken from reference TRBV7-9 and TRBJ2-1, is DTGVSQNPRHKITKRGQNVTFRCDPISEHNRLYWYRQTLGQGPEFLTYFQNEAQLEKSRLLSDRFSAERPKGSFSTLEIQRTEQGDSAMYLCASSAGLAGRNEQFFGPGTRLTVL.

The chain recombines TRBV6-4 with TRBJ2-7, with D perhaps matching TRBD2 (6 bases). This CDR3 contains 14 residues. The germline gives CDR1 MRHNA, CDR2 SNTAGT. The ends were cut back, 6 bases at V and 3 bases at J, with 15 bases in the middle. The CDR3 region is CASRADGTLYEQYF. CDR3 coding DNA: TGTGCCAGCAGGGCCGACGGGACTCTCTACGAGCAGTACTTC.

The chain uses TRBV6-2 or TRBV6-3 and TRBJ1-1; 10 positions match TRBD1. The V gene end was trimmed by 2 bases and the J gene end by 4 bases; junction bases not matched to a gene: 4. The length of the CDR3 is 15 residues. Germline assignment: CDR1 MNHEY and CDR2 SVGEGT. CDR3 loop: CASSYGDRGLTEAFF. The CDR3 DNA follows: TGTGCCAGCAGTTACGGCGACAGGGGGCTCACTGAAGCTTTCTTT.

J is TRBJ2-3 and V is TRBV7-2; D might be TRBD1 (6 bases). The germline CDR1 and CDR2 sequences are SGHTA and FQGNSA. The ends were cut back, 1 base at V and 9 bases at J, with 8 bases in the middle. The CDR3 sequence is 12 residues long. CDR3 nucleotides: TGTGCCAGCAGCTTAGTTCAGGGGACGCAGTATTTT. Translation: CASSLVQGTQYF.

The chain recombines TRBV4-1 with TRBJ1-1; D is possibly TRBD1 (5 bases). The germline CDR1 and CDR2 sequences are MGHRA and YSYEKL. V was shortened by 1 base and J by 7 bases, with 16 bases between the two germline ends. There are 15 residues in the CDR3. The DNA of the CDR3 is TGCGCCAGCAGCCAAGGAAACGGGGGAAAACTTGAAGCTTTCTTT. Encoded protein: CASSQGNGGKLEAFF.

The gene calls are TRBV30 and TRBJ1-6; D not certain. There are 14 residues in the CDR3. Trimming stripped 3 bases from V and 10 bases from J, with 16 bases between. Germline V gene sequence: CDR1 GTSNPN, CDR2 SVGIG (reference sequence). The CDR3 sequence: CAWRDNSYLSPLHF. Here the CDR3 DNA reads TGTGCCTGGAGAGATAACTCTTACCTATCACCCCTCCACTTT. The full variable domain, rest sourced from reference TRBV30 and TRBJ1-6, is SQTIHQWPATLVQPVGSPLSLECTVEGTSNPNLYWYRQAAGRGLQLLFYSVGIGQISSEVPQNLSASRPQDRQFILSSKKLLLSDSGFYLCAWRDNSYLSPLHFGNGTRLTVT.

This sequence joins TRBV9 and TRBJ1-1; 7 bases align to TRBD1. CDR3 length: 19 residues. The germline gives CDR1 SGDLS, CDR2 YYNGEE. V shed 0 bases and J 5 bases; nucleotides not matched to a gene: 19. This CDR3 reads CASSVAPAGQSAEVTEAFF. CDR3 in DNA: TGTGCCAGCAGCGTAGCACCCGCGGGACAGAGCGCCGAGGTTACTGAAGCTTTCTTT.

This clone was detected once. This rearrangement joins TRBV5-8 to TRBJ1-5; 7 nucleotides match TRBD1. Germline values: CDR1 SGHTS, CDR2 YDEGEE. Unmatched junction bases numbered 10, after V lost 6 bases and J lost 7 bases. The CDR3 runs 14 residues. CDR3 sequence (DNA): TGTGCCAGCACCTACGACAGGGTGGAGCAGCCCCAGCATTTT. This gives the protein CASTYDRVEQPQHF.

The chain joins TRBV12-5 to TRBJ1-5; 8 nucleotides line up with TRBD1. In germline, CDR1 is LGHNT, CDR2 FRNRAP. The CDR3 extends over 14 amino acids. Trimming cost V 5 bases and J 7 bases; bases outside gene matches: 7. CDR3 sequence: CASGRQGRGQPQHF. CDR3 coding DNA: TGTGCTAGTGGTCGACAGGGGAGAGGGCAGCCCCAGCATTTT.

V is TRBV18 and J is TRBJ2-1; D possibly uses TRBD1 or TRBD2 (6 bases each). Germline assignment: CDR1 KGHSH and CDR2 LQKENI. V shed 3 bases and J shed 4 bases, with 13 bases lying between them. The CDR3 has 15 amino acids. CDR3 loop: CASSPDRRVYNEQFF. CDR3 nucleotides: TGTGCCAGCTCACCTGACAGGAGGGTATACAATGAGCAGTTCTTC. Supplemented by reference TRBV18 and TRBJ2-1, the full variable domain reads NAGVMQNPRHLVRRRGQEARLRCSPMKGHSHVYWYRQLPEEGLKFMVYLQKENIIDESGMPKERFSAEFPKEGPSILRIQQVVRGDSAAYFCASSPDRRVYNEQFFGPGTRLTVL.